This passage covers 8 T cell receptor beta chains from one sample sequenced in a study of OX40 agonist ivuxolimab in advanced cancers. The method was immunoSEQ multiplex PCR; TCRdb's version includes in-frame clones alone and lacks a portion of them. This table holds 70,000 to 90,000 clones, around 90% found once. The material sequenced was CD4+ or CD8+ T cells sorted from blood, taken in a trial of the OX40 agonist ivuxolimab. These receptors all come from an adult with an advanced solid tumor such as melanoma, head and neck, liver or kidney cancer.

The gene calls are TRBV5-5 and TRBJ1-1; 9 bases are shared with TRBD1. The CDR3 runs 15 residues. The V segment lost 0 bases and the J segment 5 bases; nucleotides outside the gene matches: 5. CDR1 and CDR2 (germline): SGHKS, YYEKEE (reference sequence). CDR3 nucleotide sequence: TGTGCCAGCAGCTTGGGTGGGACAGGGTGGACTGAAGCTTTCTTT. Its protein product is CASSLGGTGWTEAFF. The whole variable domain, remainder taken from reference TRBV5-5 and TRBJ1-1, is DAGVTQSPTHLIKTRGQQVTLRCSPISGHKSVSWYQQVLGQGPQFIFQYYEKEERGRGNFPDRFSARQFPNYSSELNVNALLLGDSALYLCASSLGGTGWTEAFFGQGTRLTVV.

V and J are TRBV11-3 and TRBJ2-1; TRBD2 aligns across 14 bases. Unmatched junction bases numbered 7, after V lost 6 bases and J lost 9 bases. The CDR3 is 15 amino acids. Germline CDR1 SGHNT, CDR2 YENEEA. The CDR3, as DNA: TGTGCCAGCAGACCGGGACTAGCGGGAGCCGGTGAGCAGTTCTTC. Its translation: CASRPGLAGAGEQFF.

The V and J genes are TRBV5-6 and TRBJ2-1, with D unclear. V was trimmed by 0 bases and J by 6 bases, leaving 7 bases between them. The V gene's germline CDR1 is SGHDT and CDR2 YYEEEE. The CDR3 has 13 amino acids. CDR3: CASSLGASNEQFF. The CDR3 DNA reads as TGTGCCAGCAGCTTGGGGGCTAGCAATGAGCAGTTCTTC.

The chain recombines TRBV2 with TRBJ2-3, with 7 bases fitting TRBD2. Per the germline V gene, CDR1 is SNHLY and CDR2 is FYNNEI. V shed 10 bases and J 2 bases; nucleotides not matched to a gene: 24. This CDR3 spans 19 amino acids. This chain's CDR3 is CATLDGGRREWLYTDTQYF. In DNA form, the CDR3 reads TGTGCCACCCTGGATGGCGGGAGAAGGGAATGGCTTTACACAGATACGCAGTATTTT. Combining the CDR3 with reference TRBV2 and TRBJ2-3 gives the whole variable domain EPEVTQTPSHQVTQMGQEVILRCVPISNHLYFYWYRQILGQKVEFLVSFYNNEISEKSEIFDDQFSVERPDGSNFTLKIRSTKLEDSAMYFCATLDGGRREWLYTDTQYFGPGTRLTVL.

V gene TRBV7-9 combines with J gene TRBJ2-3; tentatively, D is TRBD2 (6 bases). CDR1 is SEHNR, CDR2 FQNEAQ, per germline (reference sequence). This CDR3 region has 17 residues. V dropped 4 bases and J dropped 2 bases, with 19 bases sitting between them. The CDR3 nucleotides read TGTGCCAGCAGCTCCCCCACTCTAGCGCAATACACAGATACGCAGTATTTT. It is translated as CASSSPTLAQYTDTQYF.

This sequence joins TRBV28 and TRBJ1-2, with D hard to call. This CDR3 has 14 amino acids. Germline V gives CDR1 MDHEN, CDR2 SYDVKM. Trimming took 3 bases from V and 4 from J, leaving 12 bases between them. The DNA of the CDR3 is TGTGCCAGCAGTTTTACCCCTGAATCCTATGGCTACACCTTC. It is translated as CASSFTPESYGYTF.

This clone appeared once. This chain links TRBV27 with TRBJ1-5; 10 bases align to TRBD1. Germline CDR1 is MNHEY and CDR2 is SMNVEV (reference sequence). Trimming removed 8 bases from V and 5 bases from J; junction bases left unmatched: 9. The CDR3 totals 15 residues. The CDR3 bases are TGTGCCAGCTCCCAGATCGGACAGGGGGATCAGCCCCAGCATTTT. Protein sequence: CASSQIGQGDQPQHF.

Relative to its sample, this clone is medium-sized (0.01 to 0.1%). The genes are TRBV27 and TRBJ2-2; D gene unclear. The CDR3 totals 13 residues. The V and J ends lost 3 bases and 6 bases respectively, with 8 bases between them. CDR1 and CDR2 from the germline V gene are MNHEY and SMNVEV (reference sequence). This CDR3 reads CASSFQGAGELFF. The DNA of the CDR3 is TGTGCCAGCAGTTTTCAAGGCGCCGGGGAGCTGTTTTTT.